This entry lists 25 T cell receptor beta chains sequenced from one sample in a study of identical twins. From the 5' RACE reads, TCRdb called clonotypes with MiXCR, one entry per CDR3 protein. The sample consists of around 470,000 distinct CDR3 sequences, 12% to 15% of them appearing once. This same sample was also taken into another study, of yellow fever vaccine responses in identical twins.

Input material: CD4+ T cells sorted from blood. The receptors originated from a woman in her late teens or twenties in good health.

In this sample, this clonotype turned up a few times. The genes are TRBV27 and TRBJ1-2, with a possible D match to TRBD1 (5 bases). The CDR3 sequence is 15 residues long. V shed 6 bases and J shed 4 bases, with 18 bases lying between them. The V gene's germline CDR1 is MNHEY and CDR2 SMNVEV (reference sequence). CDR3 residues: CASRNSRGLIYGYTF. CDR3 bases: TGTGCCAGCAGAAATTCTCGGGGACTCATCTATGGCTACACCTTC.

This clonotype was observed a few times. The V gene is TRBV20-1, the J gene TRBJ2-7; 10 nucleotides agree with TRBD1. V was pared by 0 bases and J by 4 bases, with 6 bases of the junction left unmatched. In germline, CDR1 is DFQATT, CDR2 SNEGSKA (reference sequence). This CDR3 has 15 residues. This CDR3 is CSARDLRTGGYEQYF. DNA of the CDR3: TGCAGTGCTAGAGATCTGAGGACAGGGGGTTACGAGCAGTACTTC.

The V and J genes are TRBV10-2 and TRBJ2-7; 9 bases line up with TRBD2. CDR3 length equals 12 residues. Germline lookup yields CDR1 WSHSY and CDR2 SAAADI. J gave up 3 bases and V 9 bases, and 3 bases lay outside the gene matches. As DNA, the CDR3 is TGCGCCAGTAAGCGGGGGGACTACGAGCAGTACTTC. Its protein product is CASKRGDYEQYF.

This clonotype has only a few counts. The V call is TRBV7-2, the J call TRBJ1-3; D remains ambiguous. The CDR3 is 14 residues long. Germline lookup yields CDR1 SGHTA and CDR2 FQGNSA. V was pared by 5 bases and J by 0 bases, with 8 bases between. In nucleotides, the CDR3 is TGTGCCAGCAGCATTCCCAACTCTGGAAACACCATATATTTT. Its translation: CASSIPNSGNTIYF.

The chain recombines TRBV12-3 or TRBV12-4 with TRBJ2-3, with D unclear. The CDR3 has 12 residues. Between the trimmed V and J ends, which lost 8 bases and 6 bases, there was a span of 12 bases. The CDR3 nucleotides are TGTGCCAGCGCCAGGTCCCGGGATACGCAGTATTTT. As protein: CASARSRDTQYF.

This clonotype was observed a few times. The chain uses TRBV28 and TRBJ1-5; 8 nucleotides agree with TRBD1. The CDR3 length is 14 residues. Germline CDR1 is MDHEN and CDR2 is SYDVKM. V dropped 7 bases and J dropped 6; count of bases not matched to a gene: 8. This CDR3 reads CASTLTGAGQPQHF. The DNA of the CDR3 is TGTGCCAGCACCCTGACAGGGGCAGGTCAGCCCCAGCATTTT.

The V gene is TRBV6-1, the J gene TRBJ2-7; tentatively, D is TRBD1 (6 bases). This CDR3 is 19 amino acids long. Per the germline V gene, CDR1 is MNHNS and CDR2 is SASEGT. V was trimmed by 6 bases and J by 2 bases, leaving 29 bases between them. CDR3 loop: CASSPRGRGDLRWAYEQYF. In DNA, the CDR3 is TGTGCCAGCAGCCCCCGGGGCAGGGGAGATTTACGGTGGGCCTACGAGCAGTACTTC.

The gene calls are TRBV6-5 and TRBJ2-7, with D uncertain. This CDR3 is built from 14 residues. The germline V and J ends were trimmed by 2 bases and 2 bases, with 10 bases remaining between them. Germline loops: CDR1 MNHEY, CDR2 SVGAGI. The CDR3 bases are TGTGCCAGCAGTTACATCGCCAGTACCTACGAGCAGTACTTC. The encoded protein is CASSYIASTYEQYF.

This clonotype has ten or more counts. The rearrangement uses TRBV6-1 and TRBJ1-1, with a tentative D call TRBD1 (5 bases). The CDR3 runs 13 residues. Trimming removed 6 bases from V and 1 base from J, with 9 bases in between. From germline, CDR1 is MNHNS and CDR2 SASEGT. The CDR3 DNA is TGTGCCAGCAGCCCCGGGGGGAACACTGAAGCTTTCTTT. The encoded protein is CASSPGGNTEAFF.

CDR3 DNA: TGTGCCAGCAGTGCAAGCCCCCCGCCCCCTTACGAGCAGTACTTC. It specifies CASSASPPPPYEQYF. This sequence joins TRBV27 and TRBJ2-7; D remains unclear. Germline assignment: CDR1 MNHEY and CDR2 SMNVEV (reference sequence). Trimming pared 5 bases from V and 4 bases from J, leaving 18 bases between. The CDR3 runs to 15 residues.

The table lists this clonotype with a few counts. The rearrangement uses TRBV15 and TRBJ2-6, with D perhaps matching TRBD1 (5 bases). Deletions cut 5 bases from V and 2 bases from J, with 13 bases between. Germline CDR1 reads LNHNV; CDR2 reads YYDKDF (reference sequence). The CDR3 length is 16 residues. The DNA of the CDR3 is TGTGCCACCAGCCTTTACCAGGGTGCTGGGGCCAACGTCCTGACTTTC. As protein: CATSLYQGAGANVLTF.

The chain combines TRBV3-1 with TRBJ1-4; 7 nucleotides match TRBD1. There are 12 residues in the CDR3. The germline V gene has CDR1 LGHDT and CDR2 YNNKEL (reference sequence). Trimming removed 8 bases from V and 6 bases from J; junction bases left unmatched: 3. The chain's CDR3 is CASRRGYEKLFF. In DNA, the CDR3 is TGTGCCAGCCGCAGGGGGTATGAAAAACTGTTTTTT.

The chain recombines TRBV20-1 with TRBJ1-1; 11 nucleotides agree with TRBD1. Unmatched junction bases numbered 2, after V lost 0 bases and J lost 5 bases. The germline V gene has CDR1 DFQATT and CDR2 SNEGSKA (reference sequence). There are 14 residues in the CDR3. In nucleotides, the CDR3 is TGCAGTGCTAGAGAGGGGACAGGGGGAACTGAAGCTTTCTTT. It encodes CSAREGTGGTEAFF.

This clonotype appeared a few times. The V and J genes are TRBV11-3 and TRBJ1-1; unclear D gene. This CDR3 region has 13 residues. Germline-derived CDR1 and CDR2 are SGHNT and YENEEA. Trimming shortened V by 5 bases and J by 4 bases, and 11 bases separated the two germline ends. This chain's CDR3 is CASSRSAATEAFF. For the CDR3, the DNA is TGTGCCAGCAGCCGCTCTGCGGCCACTGAAGCTTTCTTT.

This chain connects TRBV4-2 to TRBJ2-1; perhaps D is TRBD1 or TRBD2 (6 bases each). This CDR3 contains 15 residues. V was trimmed by 4 bases and J by 5 bases, leaving 15 bases between them. CDR1 is LGHNA and CDR2 is YNFKEQ in the germline V gene. Here the CDR3 DNA reads TGTGCCAGCAGCCGGGGGGCGACAGGTAACAATGAGCAGTTCTTC. Translation: CASSRGATGNNEQFF.

This clonotype was counted between two and nine times. CDR3: CASSPWMSYEQYF. The CDR3, as DNA: TGTGCCAGCAGCCCCTGGATGAGCTACGAGCAGTACTTC. This chain connects TRBV7-2 to TRBJ2-7; no definite D call. CDR1 is SGHTA, CDR2 FQGNSA, per germline. V was clipped by 5 bases and J by 3 bases, with 11 bases between them. The CDR3 has 13 amino acids.

This chain links TRBV5-6 with TRBJ2-1; D is undetermined. Germline CDR1 SGHDT, CDR2 YYEEEE. V was shortened by 2 bases and J by 6 bases, with 9 bases between the two germline ends. This CDR3 comprises 13 residues. The CDR3: CASSFVLSNEQFF. DNA for the CDR3: TGTGCCAGCAGCTTCGTGCTCTCCAATGAGCAGTTCTTC.

The chain uses TRBV10-3 and TRBJ1-6; D is undetermined. This CDR3 contains 13 residues. V lost 0 bases and J lost 8, with 5 bases in between. In germline, CDR1 is ENHRY, CDR2 SYGVKD. The CDR3 region is CAISESGYSPLHF. CDR3 in DNA: TGTGCCATCAGTGAGTCTGGTTATTCACCCCTCCACTTT.

This clonotype showed up just a few times. V usage is TRBV11-2 and J usage is TRBJ2-4, with D possibly matching TRBD2 (5 bases). The germline V and J ends were trimmed by 11 bases and 9 bases, with 20 bases remaining between them. The germline CDR1 and CDR2 sequences are SGHAT and FQNNGV. The CDR3 length is 13 residues. The CDR3 protein is CASSVGEGGIQYF. CDR3 nucleotide sequence: TGTGCCTCCTCCGTGGGAGAAGGAGGCATTCAGTACTTC.

This clonotype was counted ten times or more. The chain carries TRBV7-9 and TRBJ2-3, with 11 positions matching TRBD2. This CDR3 spans 15 amino acids. V shed 5 bases, J shed 0 bases, and the junction held 1 base outside the gene matches. Germline loops: CDR1 SEHNR, CDR2 FQNEAQ (reference sequence). CDR3 in DNA: TGTGCCAGCAGCAGACTAGCGGGGAGCACAGATACGCAGTATTTT. Amino acids: CASSRLAGSTDTQYF.

This chain uses TRBV7-2 with TRBJ2-7; D gene uncertain. Germline-derived CDR1 and CDR2 are SGHTA and FQGNSA. Trimming removed 2 bases from V and 2 bases from J, with 10 bases in between. The CDR3 is 14 residues long. CDR3 region: CASSLIGLTYEQYF. CDR3 bases: TGTGCCAGCAGCTTAATCGGCCTTACCTACGAGCAGTACTTC.

Only a few counts were recorded for this clonotype. This chain uses TRBV29-1 with TRBJ2-1; 13 nucleotides match TRBD2. The CDR3 has 15 amino acids. V lost 5 bases to trimming and J lost 2 bases; unmatched junction nucleotides: 3. CDR1 and CDR2 from the germline V gene are SQVTM and ANQGSEA. Here the CDR3 reads CSVSGLAGTYNEQFF. CDR3 sequence (DNA): TGCAGCGTTTCGGGACTAGCGGGAACCTACAATGAGCAGTTCTTC.

This clonotype was seen ten or more times. The rearrangement links TRBV20-1 to TRBJ2-7; maybe TRBD2 (6 bases). Deletions cut 3 bases from V and 0 bases from J, with 6 bases between. Germline CDR1 DFQATT, CDR2 SNEGSKA (reference sequence). The CDR3 has 12 amino acids. CDR3 DNA sequence: TGCAGTGCTAGCGGGAGCTCCTACGAGCAGTACTTC. Translated, it gives CSASGSSYEQYF.

This clonotype has a handful of counts. The chain employs TRBV5-1 and TRBJ2-5; 9 bases agree with TRBD2. The CDR3 runs to 15 residues. J lost 5 bases, V lost 5 bases, and 10 bases had no gene match. Germline lookup yields CDR1 SGHRS and CDR2 YFSETQ. DNA of the CDR3: TGCGCCAGCAGATTAGCGGGAGATGATTCGGAGACCCAGTACTTC. This translates into CASRLAGDDSETQYF.

This clonotype appeared a few times. The chain is built from TRBV6-5 and TRBJ2-7; D is uncertain. The CDR3 extends over 12 amino acids. Germline V gene sequence: CDR1 MNHEY, CDR2 SVGAGI. The ends were cut back, 6 bases at V and 0 bases at J, with 6 bases in the middle. The CDR3 protein is CASRKNSYEQYF. CDR3 DNA sequence: TGTGCCAGCAGGAAGAACTCCTACGAGCAGTACTTC.